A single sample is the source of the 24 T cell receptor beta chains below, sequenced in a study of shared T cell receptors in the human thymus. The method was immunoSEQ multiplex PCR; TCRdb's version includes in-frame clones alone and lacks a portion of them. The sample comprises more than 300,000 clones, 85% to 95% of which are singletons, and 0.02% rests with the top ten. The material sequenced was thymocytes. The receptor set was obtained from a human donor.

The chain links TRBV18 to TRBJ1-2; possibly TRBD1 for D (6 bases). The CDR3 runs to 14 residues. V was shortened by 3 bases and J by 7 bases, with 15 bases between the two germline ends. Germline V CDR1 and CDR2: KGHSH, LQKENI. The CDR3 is CASSPRGPPSGYTF. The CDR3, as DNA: TGTGCCAGCTCACCCAGGGGCCCCCCTAGTGGCTACACCTTC.

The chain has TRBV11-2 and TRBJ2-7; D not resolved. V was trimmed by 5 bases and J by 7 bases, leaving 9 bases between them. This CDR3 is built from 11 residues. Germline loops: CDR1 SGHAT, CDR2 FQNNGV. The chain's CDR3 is CASSPLAEQYF. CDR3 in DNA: TGTGCCAGCAGCCCGCTGGCTGAGCAGTACTTC.

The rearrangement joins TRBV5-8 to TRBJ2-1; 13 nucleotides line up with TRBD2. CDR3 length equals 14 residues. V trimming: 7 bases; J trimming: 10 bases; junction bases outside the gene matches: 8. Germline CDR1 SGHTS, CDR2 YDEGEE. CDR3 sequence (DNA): TGTGCCAGCCCACTAGCGGGAGGGCCACGGGAGCAGTTCTTC. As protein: CASPLAGGPREQFF.

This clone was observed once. The CDR3 loop is CASTSGPYGYTF. CDR3 nucleotide sequence: TGTGCCAGCACCTCTGGGCCCTATGGCTACACCTTC. This rearrangement joins TRBV7-9 to TRBJ1-2, with unresolved D. This CDR3 has 12 residues. Germline CDR1 SEHNR, CDR2 FQNEAQ (reference sequence). Trimming shortened V by 7 bases and J by 4 bases, and 10 bases separated the two germline ends.

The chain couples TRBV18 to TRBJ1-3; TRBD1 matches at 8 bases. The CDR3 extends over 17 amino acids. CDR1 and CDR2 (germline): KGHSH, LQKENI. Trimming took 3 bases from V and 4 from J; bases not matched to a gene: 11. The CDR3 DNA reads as TGTGCCAGCTCACCCCGGCAGGGGGCTCCAGTCGGAAACACCATATATTTT. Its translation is CASSPRQGAPVGNTIYF. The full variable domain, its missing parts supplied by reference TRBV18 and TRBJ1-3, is NAGVMQNPRHLVRRRGQEARLRCSPMKGHSHVYWYRQLPEEGLKFMVYLQKENIIDESGMPKERFSAEFPKEGPSILRIQQVVRGDSAAYFCASSPRQGAPVGNTIYFGEGSWLTVV.

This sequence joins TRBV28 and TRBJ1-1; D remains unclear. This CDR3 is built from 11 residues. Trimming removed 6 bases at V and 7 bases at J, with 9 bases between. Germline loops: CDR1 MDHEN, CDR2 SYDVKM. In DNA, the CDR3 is TGTGCCAGCAGAGCACGGCTTGAAGCTTTCTTT. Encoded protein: CASRARLEAFF.

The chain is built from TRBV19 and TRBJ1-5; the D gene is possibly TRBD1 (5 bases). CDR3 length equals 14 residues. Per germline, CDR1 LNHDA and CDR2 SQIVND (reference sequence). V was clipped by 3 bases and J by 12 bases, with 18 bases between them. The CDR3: CASSISRAPFNQHF. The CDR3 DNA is TGTGCCAGTAGTATTAGCAGGGCTCCCTTTAACCAGCATTTT.

The CDR3: CASLGGAYTGELFF. The CDR3 region has the DNA TGTGCCAGCTTAGGAGGAGCCTACACCGGGGAGCTGTTTTTT. The chain couples TRBV7-9 to TRBJ2-2, with D tentatively TRBD2 (5 bases). CDR1 is SEHNR and CDR2 is FQNEAQ in the germline V gene (reference sequence). There are 14 residues in the CDR3. V lost 8 bases to trimming and J lost 3 bases, with 13 bases between them.

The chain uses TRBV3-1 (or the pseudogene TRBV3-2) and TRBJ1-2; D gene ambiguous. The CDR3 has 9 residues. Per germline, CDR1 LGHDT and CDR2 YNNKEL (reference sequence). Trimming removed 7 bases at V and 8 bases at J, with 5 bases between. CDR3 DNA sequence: TGTGCCAGCATAGAAGGCTACACCTTC. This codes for CASIEGYTF.

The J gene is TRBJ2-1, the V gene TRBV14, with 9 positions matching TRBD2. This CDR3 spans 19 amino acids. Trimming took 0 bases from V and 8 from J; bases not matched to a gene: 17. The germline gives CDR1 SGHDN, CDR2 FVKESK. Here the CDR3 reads CASSQDLRASGMGGDEQFF. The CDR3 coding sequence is TGTGCCAGCAGCCAAGATCTTAGAGCTAGCGGGATGGGGGGAGATGAGCAGTTCTTC.

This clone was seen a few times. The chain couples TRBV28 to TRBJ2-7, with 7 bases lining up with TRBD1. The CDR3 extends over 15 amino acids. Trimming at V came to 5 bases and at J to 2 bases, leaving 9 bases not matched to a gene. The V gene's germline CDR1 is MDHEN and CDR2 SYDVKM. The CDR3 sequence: CASSPIPDRPYEQYF. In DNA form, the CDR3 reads TGTGCCAGCAGTCCCATTCCGGACAGGCCCTACGAGCAGTACTTC.

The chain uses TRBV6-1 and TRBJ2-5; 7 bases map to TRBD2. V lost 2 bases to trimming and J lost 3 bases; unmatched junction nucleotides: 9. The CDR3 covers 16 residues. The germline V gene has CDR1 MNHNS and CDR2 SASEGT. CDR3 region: CASSEPSGGSEETQYF. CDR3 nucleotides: TGTGCCAGCAGTGAACCCTCGGGCGGGAGTGAAGAGACCCAGTACTTC.

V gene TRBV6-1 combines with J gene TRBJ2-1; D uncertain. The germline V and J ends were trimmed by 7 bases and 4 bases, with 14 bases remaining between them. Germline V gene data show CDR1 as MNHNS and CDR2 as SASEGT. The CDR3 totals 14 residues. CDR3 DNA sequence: TGTGCCAGCACCCAAGCAGGCGATTACAATGAGCAGTTCTTC. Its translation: CASTQAGDYNEQFF.

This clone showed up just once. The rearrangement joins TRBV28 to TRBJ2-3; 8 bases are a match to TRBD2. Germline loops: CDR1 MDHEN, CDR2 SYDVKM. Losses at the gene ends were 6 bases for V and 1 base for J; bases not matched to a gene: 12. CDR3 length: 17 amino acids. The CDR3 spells CASSTPLREDGTDTQYF. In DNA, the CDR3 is TGTGCCAGCAGCACCCCACTGCGGGAGGACGGCACAGATACGCAGTATTTT.

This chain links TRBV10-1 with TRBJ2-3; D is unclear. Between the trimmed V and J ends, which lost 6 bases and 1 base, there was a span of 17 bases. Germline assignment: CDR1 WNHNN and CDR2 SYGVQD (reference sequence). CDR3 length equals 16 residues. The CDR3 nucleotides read TGCGCCAGCAGCCCCGAGCCATATCGGGGCACAGATACGCAGTATTTT. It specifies CASSPEPYRGTDTQYF.

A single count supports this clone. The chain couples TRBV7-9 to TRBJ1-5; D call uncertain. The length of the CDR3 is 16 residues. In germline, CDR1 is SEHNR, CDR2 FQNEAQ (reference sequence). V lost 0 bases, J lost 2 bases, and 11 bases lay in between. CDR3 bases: TGTGCCAGCAGCTTAGCGGGAAAGGAGGGCAATCAGCCCCAGCATTTT. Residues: CASSLAGKEGNQPQHF.

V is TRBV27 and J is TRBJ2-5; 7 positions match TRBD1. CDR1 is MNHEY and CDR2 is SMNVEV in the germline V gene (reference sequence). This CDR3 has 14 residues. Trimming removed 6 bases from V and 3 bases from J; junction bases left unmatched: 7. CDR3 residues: CASSRVQGKETQYF. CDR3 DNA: TGTGCCAGCAGCCGCGTACAGGGGAAAGAGACCCAGTACTTC.

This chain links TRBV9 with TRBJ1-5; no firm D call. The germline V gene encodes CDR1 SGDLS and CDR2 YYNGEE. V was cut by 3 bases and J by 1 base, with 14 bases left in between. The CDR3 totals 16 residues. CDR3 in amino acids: CASSGKVLASNQPQHF. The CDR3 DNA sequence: TGTGCCAGCAGCGGCAAAGTGTTAGCAAGCAATCAGCCCCAGCATTTT.

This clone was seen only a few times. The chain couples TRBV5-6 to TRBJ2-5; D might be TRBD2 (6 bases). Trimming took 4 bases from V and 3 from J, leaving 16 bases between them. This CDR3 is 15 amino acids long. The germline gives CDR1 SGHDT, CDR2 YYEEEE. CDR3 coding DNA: TGTGCCAGCAGCCTGGCCGGGGGACGAGAAGAGACCCAGTACTTC. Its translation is CASSLAGGREETQYF.

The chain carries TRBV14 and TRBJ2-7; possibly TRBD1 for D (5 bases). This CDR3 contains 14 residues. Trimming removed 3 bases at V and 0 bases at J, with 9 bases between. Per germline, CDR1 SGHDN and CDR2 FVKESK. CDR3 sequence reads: CASSHGDSSYEQYF. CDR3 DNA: TGTGCCAGCAGCCATGGAGACAGCTCCTACGAGCAGTACTTC.

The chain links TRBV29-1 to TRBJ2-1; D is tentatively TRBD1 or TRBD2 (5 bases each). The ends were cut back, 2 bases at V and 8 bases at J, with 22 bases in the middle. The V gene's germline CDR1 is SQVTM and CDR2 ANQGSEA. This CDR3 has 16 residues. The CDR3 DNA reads TGCAGCGTTGAACCACCGGGACCAAGACTTTATGATGAGCAGTTCTTC. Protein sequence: CSVEPPGPRLYDEQFF.

CDR3 bases: TGCAGCGCTGTAGAAACGGGGAACATTCAGTACTTC. Its protein is CSAVETGNIQYF. The rearrangement uses TRBV29-1 and TRBJ2-4; maybe TRBD2 (5 bases). V lost 7 bases to trimming and J lost 7 bases, with 14 bases between them. The germline V gene encodes CDR1 SQVTM and CDR2 ANQGSEA. The CDR3 length is 12 residues.

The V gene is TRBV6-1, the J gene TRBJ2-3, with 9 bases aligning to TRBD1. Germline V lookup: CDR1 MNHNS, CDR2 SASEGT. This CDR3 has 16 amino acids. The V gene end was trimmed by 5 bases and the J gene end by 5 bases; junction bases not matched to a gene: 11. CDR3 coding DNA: TGTGCCAGCAGTCAAGGGGACAGGGCGGCCATAGATACGCAGTATTTT. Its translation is CASSQGDRAAIDTQYF.

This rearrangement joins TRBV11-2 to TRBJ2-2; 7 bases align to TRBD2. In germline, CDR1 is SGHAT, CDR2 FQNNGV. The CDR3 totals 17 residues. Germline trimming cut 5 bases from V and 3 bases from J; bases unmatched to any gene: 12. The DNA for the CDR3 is TGTGCCAGCAGCCTAGGTCTCGGGGCGGGGGACACCGGGGAGCTGTTTTTT. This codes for CASSLGLGAGDTGELFF.